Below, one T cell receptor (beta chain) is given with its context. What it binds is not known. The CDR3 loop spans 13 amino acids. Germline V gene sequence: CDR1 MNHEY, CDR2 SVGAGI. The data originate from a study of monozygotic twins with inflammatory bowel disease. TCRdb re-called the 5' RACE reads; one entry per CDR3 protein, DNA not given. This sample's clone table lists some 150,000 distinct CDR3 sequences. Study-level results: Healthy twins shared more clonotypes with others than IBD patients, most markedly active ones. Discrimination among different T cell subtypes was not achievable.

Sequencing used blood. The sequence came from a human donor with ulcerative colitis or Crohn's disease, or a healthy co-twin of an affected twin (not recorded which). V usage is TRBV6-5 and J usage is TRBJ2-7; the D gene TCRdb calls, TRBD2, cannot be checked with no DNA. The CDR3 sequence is CASSYSLTTSLYF.